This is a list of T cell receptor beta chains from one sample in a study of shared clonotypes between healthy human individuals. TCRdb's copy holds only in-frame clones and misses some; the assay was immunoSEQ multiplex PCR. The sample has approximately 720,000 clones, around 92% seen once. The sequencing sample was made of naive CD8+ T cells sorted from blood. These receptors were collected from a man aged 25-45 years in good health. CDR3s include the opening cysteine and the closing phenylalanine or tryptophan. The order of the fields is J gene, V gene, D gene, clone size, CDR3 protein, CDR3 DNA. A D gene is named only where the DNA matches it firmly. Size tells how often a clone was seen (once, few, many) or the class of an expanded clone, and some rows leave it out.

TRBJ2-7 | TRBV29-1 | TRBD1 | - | CSVQFARGNYEQYF | TGCAGCGTTCAATTCGCCAGGGGGAACTACGAGCAGTACTTC
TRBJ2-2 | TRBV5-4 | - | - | CASSLGTYFANTGELFF | TGTGCCAGCAGCTTGGGGACTTACTTCGCGAACACCGGGGAGCTGTTTTTT
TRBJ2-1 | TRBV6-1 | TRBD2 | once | CASSDSLWREVYNEQFF | TGTGCCAGCAGTGATTCTTTGTGGCGGGAGGTCTACAATGAGCAGTTCTTC
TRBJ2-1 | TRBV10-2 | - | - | CASSMETRGDNEQFF | TGCGCCAGCAGTATGGAGACAAGGGGAGACAATGAGCAGTTCTTC
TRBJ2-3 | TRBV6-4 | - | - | CASSPILGDTQYF | TGTGCCAGCAGTCCTATCTTAGGAGATACGCAGTATTTT
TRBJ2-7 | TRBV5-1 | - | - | CASSLVPYDEQYF | TGCGCCAGCAGCTTGGTGCCCTACGACGAGCAGTACTTC
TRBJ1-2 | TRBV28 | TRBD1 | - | CASSLVGQIVYGYTF | TGTGCCAGCAGTTTGGTGGGACAGATAGTCTATGGCTACACCTTC
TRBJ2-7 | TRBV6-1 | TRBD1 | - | CASSITGGSNYEQYF | TGTGCCAGCAGTATTACAGGGGGATCGAACTACGAGCAGTACTTC
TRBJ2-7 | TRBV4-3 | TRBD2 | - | CASSQDLGGSPYEQYF | TGCGCCAGCAGCCAAGATTTAGGCGGGAGCCCCTACGAGCAGTACTTC
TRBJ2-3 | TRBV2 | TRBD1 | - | CASSEYGQGAFLLDTQYF | TGTGCCAGCAGTGAATATGGGCAGGGGGCATTTTTGTTGGATACGCAGTATTTT
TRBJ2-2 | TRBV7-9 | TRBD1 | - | CASSFLQGLGITGELFF | TGTGCCAGCAGCTTTCTACAGGGGTTAGGAATCACCGGGGAGCTGTTTTTT
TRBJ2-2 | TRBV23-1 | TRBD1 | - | CASSQSYKGQGYTGELFF | TGCGCCAGCAGTCAATCATACAAGGGACAGGGTTACACCGGGGAGCTGTTTTTT
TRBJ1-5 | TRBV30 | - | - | CARRFPQEDSNQPQHF | TGTGCCAGAAGGTTCCCCCAGGAGGATAGCAATCAGCCCCAGCATTTT
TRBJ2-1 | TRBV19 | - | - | CASSISTAGKNEQFF | TGTGCCAGTAGTATCTCAACGGCAGGGAAGAATGAGCAGTTCTTC
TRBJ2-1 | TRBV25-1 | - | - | CASSAEGWVQFF | TGTGCCAGCAGCGCAGAGGGATGGGTACAGTTCTTC
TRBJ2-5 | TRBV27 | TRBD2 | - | CASSLRPPQREYQETQYF | TGTGCCAGCAGTCTCCGCCCCCCTCAGCGGGAGTACCAAGAGACCCAGTACTTC
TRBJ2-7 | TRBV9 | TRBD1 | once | CASSVGGTDSYEQYF | TGTGCCAGCAGCGTAGGGGGGACAGATTCCTACGAGCAGTACTTC
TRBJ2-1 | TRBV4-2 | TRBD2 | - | CASRPLAGGGYNEQFF | TGTGCCAGCAGGCCACTAGCGGGAGGGGGTTACAATGAGCAGTTCTTC
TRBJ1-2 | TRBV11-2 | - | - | CASSPPTGYHYGYTF | TGTGCCAGCAGCCCACCGACAGGTTACCACTATGGCTACACCTTC